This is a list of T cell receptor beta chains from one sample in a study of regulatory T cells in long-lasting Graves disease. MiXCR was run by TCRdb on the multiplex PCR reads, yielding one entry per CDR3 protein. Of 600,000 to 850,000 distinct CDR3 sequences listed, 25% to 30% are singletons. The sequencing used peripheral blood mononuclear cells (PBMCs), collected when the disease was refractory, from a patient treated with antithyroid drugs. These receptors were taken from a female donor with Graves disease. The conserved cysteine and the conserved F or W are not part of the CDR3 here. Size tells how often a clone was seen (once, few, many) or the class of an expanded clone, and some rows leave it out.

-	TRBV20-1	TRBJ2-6	SASDRSGANVLT
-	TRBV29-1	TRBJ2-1	SVADNEQF
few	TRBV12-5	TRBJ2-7	ASGLVLSGVYEQY
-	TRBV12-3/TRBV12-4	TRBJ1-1	ASSFMGVGNTEAF
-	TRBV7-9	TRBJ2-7	ASSRFPPDQGYEQY
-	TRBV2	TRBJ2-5	ASIAGLMYQETQY
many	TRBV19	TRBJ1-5	ASSIDRGQGNQPQH
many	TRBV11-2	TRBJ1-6	ASSLETGLSPLH
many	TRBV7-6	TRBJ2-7	ASSLGTGETYEQY
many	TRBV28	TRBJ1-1	ASSLNEAF
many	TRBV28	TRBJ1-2	ASTESPRGPPNYGYT
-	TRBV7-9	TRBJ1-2	ASSSDRGLGYT
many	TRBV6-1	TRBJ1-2	ASSNPGTGELGYT
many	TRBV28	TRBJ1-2	ASSQSQGIQHGYT
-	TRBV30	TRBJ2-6	AWSVRGTGANVLT
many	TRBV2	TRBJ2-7	ASSEGQWSYEQY
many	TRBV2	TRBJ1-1	ATDGNTEAF
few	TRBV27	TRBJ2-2	ASSLLGGSGAGELF
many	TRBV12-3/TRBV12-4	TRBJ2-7	ASSLDRASYEQY
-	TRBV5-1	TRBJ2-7	ASSLSPSETSYEQY
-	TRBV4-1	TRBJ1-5	ASSQVHFPRGQSNQPQH
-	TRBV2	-	ASSGIWGNEQF
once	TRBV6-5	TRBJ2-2	ASSYSPGRGSAGELF
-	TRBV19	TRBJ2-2	ASSIQGTNTGELF
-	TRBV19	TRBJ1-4	ASSSDGANEKLF
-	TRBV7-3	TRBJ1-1	ASSPVRNTGAF
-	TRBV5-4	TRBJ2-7	ASSLFGGSSPLEQY
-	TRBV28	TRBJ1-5	ASSLWIGDSNQPQH
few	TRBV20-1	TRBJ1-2	SARRPGGHGYT
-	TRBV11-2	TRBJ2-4	ASSPEIPAKNIQY
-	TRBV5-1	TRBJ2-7	ASSLRREGPYEQY
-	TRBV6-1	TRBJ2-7	ASSEQGQGSLEQY
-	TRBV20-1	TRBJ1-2	SARDLMGRQFYGYT
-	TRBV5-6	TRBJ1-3	ASSLKGLSLNTIY
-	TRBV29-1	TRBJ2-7	SVEVDRGFYEQY
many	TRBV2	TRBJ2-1	ASSEAGRSLQF
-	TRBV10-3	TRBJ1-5	AISDSGDQPQH
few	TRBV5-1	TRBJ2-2	ASSPGGPETGELF
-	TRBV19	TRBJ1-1	ASSIRQGPTINTEAF
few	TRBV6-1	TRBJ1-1	ASSGGTGWNTEAF
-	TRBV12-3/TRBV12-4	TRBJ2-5	ASSLYGRETQY
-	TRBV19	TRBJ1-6	ASTPTDRTNSPLH
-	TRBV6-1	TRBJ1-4	ASSELRPQPTNEKLF
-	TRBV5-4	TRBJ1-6	ASTLTPSFYNSPLH
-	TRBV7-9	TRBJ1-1	ASSSTVRTEAF
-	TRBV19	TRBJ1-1	ASSTPLLANTEAF
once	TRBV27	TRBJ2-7	ASRGAGSYKQY
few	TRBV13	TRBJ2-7	ASSLEGERAHEQY